Presented here are 23 T cell receptor beta chains from one specimen sequenced in a study of Tregs in tolerant kidney transplant recipients. The assay was immunoSEQ multiplex PCR, and TCRdb's table has in-frame clones only and misses some. The sample's table shows roughly 53,000 clones. Specimen: CD4+ T cells from blood, collected before the transplant. Every receptor here comes from a human donor who received a combined kidney and bone marrow transplant.

The CDR3 region is CASSRDRGSSYEQYF. The covered CDR3 bases are TGTGCCAGCTCTCGGGACAGGGGAAGCTCCTACGAG. The rearrangement joins TRBV18 to TRBJ2-7, with 10 bases aligning to TRBD1. Read coverage stops 3 residues before the CDR3 terminus; the germline J gene supplies the remainder. The CDR3 has 15 amino acids. Germline CDR1 KGHSH, CDR2 LQKENI. J was trimmed by 0 bases and V by 6 bases; bases with no gene match: 5.

Regarding this clone: The DNA ends 3 residues before the CDR3 does, and the rest of the CDR3 is filled in from the germline J gene. The chain recombines TRBV5-6 with TRBJ1-3, with a possible D match to TRBD1 (5 bases). Germline CDR1 SGHDT, CDR2 YYEEEE. This CDR3 has 13 amino acids. V lost 8 bases and J lost 2, with 11 bases in between. The sequenced part of the CDR3 DNA is TGTGCCAGTGCGGGGGGAGCTGGAAACACC. Protein sequence: CASAGGAGNT. The whole CDR3 reads CASAGGAGNTIYF.

About this clone itself: The read finishes 3 residues shy of the CDR3 end, and the germline J gene is used to complete it. This chain links TRBV18 with TRBJ2-2; 9 bases fit TRBD2. CDR1 KGHSH and CDR2 LQKENI come from the germline V gene. V was pared by 0 bases and J by 5 bases, with 4 bases of the junction left unmatched. The CDR3 contains 16 residues. The CDR3 sequence is CASSPPSGRVTGELFF. Partial CDR3 DNA: TGTGCCAGCTCACCACCTAGCGGGAGAGTTACCGGGGAG. The variable domain in full, completed from reference TRBV18 and TRBJ2-2, reads NAGVMQNPRHLVRRRGQEARLRCSPMKGHSHVYWYRQLPEEGLKFMVYLQKENIIDESGMPKERFSAEFPKEGPSILRIQQVVRGDSAAYFCASSPPSGRVTGELFFGEGSRLTVL.

Turning to this clone: The missing CDR3 end, 3 residues past where the read stops, is filled in from the germline J gene. The chain couples TRBV5-1 to TRBJ2-3; D may be TRBD2 (6 bases). This CDR3 has 16 residues. CDR1 is SGHRS and CDR2 is YFSETQ in the germline V gene. Trimming removed 3 bases at V and 1 base at J, with 15 bases between. The sequenced CDR3 bases are TGCGCCAGCAGCTCCAAGGATAGCGGCGGCACAGATACG. This translates into CASSSKDSGGTDT. The whole CDR3 reads CASSSKDSGGTDTQYF.

Turning to this clone: Coverage ceases 3 residues before the CDR3 finishes, and the germline J gene fills in the end. The chain links TRBV19 to TRBJ2-5; no clear D gene. The V end lost 4 bases, the J end lost 5 bases, and 5 bases lay between the germline ends. CDR3 length: 11 amino acids. From germline, CDR1 is LNHDA and CDR2 SQIVND (reference sequence). The CDR3 here is CASSKRETQYF. CDR3 DNA (partial): TGTGCCAGTAGTAAACGGGAGACC.

For this clone: The CDR3 is cut off 3 residues early in the read; its end comes from the germline J gene. The rearrangement uses TRBV5-1 and TRBJ1-6; the match to TRBD1 covers 7 bases. With 0 bases clipped from V and 11 bases from J, the junction kept 11 bases outside the gene matches. Per germline, CDR1 SGHRS and CDR2 YFSETQ. This CDR3 region has 16 residues. CDR3 amino acids: CASSLGQGRTYAPLHF. The CDR3 bases that were read are TGCGCCAGCAGCTTGGGACAGGGAAGGACGTATGCACCC.

As to this clone: Read coverage stops 3 residues before the CDR3 terminus; the germline J gene supplies the remainder. The J gene is TRBJ2-7, the V gene TRBV7-9; a possible D gene is TRBD1 (6 bases). Germline CDR1 reads SEHNR; CDR2 reads FQNEAQ (reference sequence). V was shortened by 6 bases and J by 5 bases, with 17 bases between the two germline ends. The CDR3 consists of 14 residues. Partial CDR3 DNA: TGTGCCAGCAGTCCAGGGGTTCCGAGCCACGAG. The encoded protein is CASSPGVPSHE. The full CDR3 reads CASSPGVPSHEQYF.

Comment on this clone: The read halts 3 residues ahead of the CDR3 end, with the missing end drawn from the germline J gene. The rearrangement joins TRBV5-6 to TRBJ2-7, with 9 bases identical to TRBD1. V was pared by 0 bases and J by 3 bases, with 4 bases of the junction left unmatched. This CDR3 contains 15 residues. CDR1 and CDR2 (germline): SGHDT, YYEEEE. CDR3 region: CASSLAGTGSYEQYF. The part of the CDR3 DNA that was read is TGTGCCAGCAGCTTGGCCGGGACAGGGAGCTACGAG.

For this clone: The read gets to within 3 residues of the CDR3 end, and the germline J gene fills in the rest. The chain carries TRBV7-2 and TRBJ2-7, with D possibly being TRBD2 (5 bases). The CDR3 runs 15 residues. CDR1 is SGHTA and CDR2 is FQGNSA in the germline V gene. V was cut by 1 base and J by 3 bases, with 13 bases left in between. The CDR3 region is CASSLGTPFLYEQYF. CDR3 bases read: TGTGCCAGCAGCTTAGGGACTCCTTTCCTCTACGAG.

Points on this clone: The read ends 3 residues before the CDR3 terminus; that terminus is restored from the germline J gene. The V and J genes are TRBV7-2 and TRBJ2-2; 9 bases match TRBD1. The J segment lost 4 bases and the V segment lost 5 bases, leaving 5 bases of the junction unmatched. The CDR3 is 15 amino acids. Germline V gene data show CDR1 as SGHTA and CDR2 as FQGNSA. Incomplete CDR3 DNA: TGTGCCAGCAGCCCCGACAGGGGGATCACCGGGGAG. Translated, it gives CASSPDRGITGE. The whole CDR3 reads CASSPDRGITGELFF.

A remark on this clone: From the germline J gene comes the end of the CDR3, since the read stops 3 residues before it. The chain joins TRBV5-1 to TRBJ1-1, with D tentatively TRBD1 (6 bases). Per the germline V gene, CDR1 is SGHRS and CDR2 is YFSETQ. The CDR3 sequence is 15 residues long. V gave up 4 bases and J gave up 1 base, with 14 bases separating them. CDR3 region: CASSRRGGKNTEAFF. The part of the CDR3 DNA that was read is TGCGCCAGCAGCCGCCGGGGGGGCAAGAACACTGAA.

For this clone: The CDR3 extends 3 residues past the end of the read, so its final part is completed from the germline J gene. V and J are TRBV30 and TRBJ2-7, with 9 bases identical to TRBD1. V shed 0 bases and J 4 bases; nucleotides not matched to a gene: 4. The CDR3 consists of 14 residues. The germline gives CDR1 GTSNPN, CDR2 SVGIG (reference sequence). This CDR3 reads CAWSVLGQGYEQYF. The sequenced CDR3 bases are TGTGCCTGGAGTGTACTGGGACAGGGTTACGAG.

As to this clone: Read sequence stops 3 residues before the CDR3 end, and the germline J gene provides the missing end. The genes are TRBV7-9 and TRBJ2-5; TRBD1 matches 9 bases. J was trimmed by 4 bases and V by 5 bases; bases with no gene match: 5. Germline values: CDR1 SEHNR, CDR2 FQNEAQ (reference sequence). The CDR3 contains 14 residues. CDR3 protein: CASSHDRGAETQYF. The part of the CDR3 DNA that was read is TGTGCCAGCAGCCACGACAGGGGGGCAGAGACC.

With regard to this clone: The CDR3 is cut off 3 residues early in the read; its end comes from the germline J gene. The chain has TRBV7-6 and TRBJ2-5; the match to TRBD2 covers 11 bases. V shed 7 bases, J shed 1 base, and the junction held 5 bases outside the gene matches. CDR3 length: 15 residues. Germline V CDR1 and CDR2: SGHVS, FNYEAQ. The CDR3 sequence: CASTLGTSGQETQYF. The sequenced CDR3 bases are TGTGCCAGCACCCTGGGGACTAGCGGCCAAGAGACC. The full variable domain, its missing parts supplied by reference TRBV7-6 and TRBJ2-5, is GAGVSQSPRYKVTKRGQDVALRCDPISGHVSLYWYRQALGQGPEFLTYFNYEAQQDKSGLPNDRFSAERPEGSISTLTIQRTEQRDSAMYRCASTLGTSGQETQYFGPGTRLLVL.

As to this clone: The read comes to an end 3 residues before the CDR3 does, leaving the germline J gene to fill in the end. The rearrangement links TRBV10-1 to TRBJ2-7, with 9 nucleotides matching TRBD2. Germline values: CDR1 WNHNN, CDR2 SYGVQD (reference sequence). After removal of 3 bases from V and 2 bases from J, the junction contained 5 bases not matched to a gene. There are 15 residues in the CDR3. CDR3 region: CASSDISGGTYEQYF. The DNA read from the CDR3 is TGCGCCAGCAGTGATATTAGCGGGGGAACCTACGAG.

The CDR3 spells CASSQQQGDGYTF. Incomplete CDR3 DNA: TGTGCCAGCAGTCAACAACAGGGTGATGGC. The chain employs TRBV2 and TRBJ1-2; tentative D call: TRBD1 (6 bases). The read stops 3 residues short of the end of the CDR3; the missing end is completed from the germline J gene. Per germline, CDR1 SNHLY and CDR2 FYNNEI. Trimming stripped 5 bases from V and 6 bases from J, with 13 bases between. This CDR3 is 13 amino acids long.

Concerning this clone: Read data end 3 residues before the CDR3 end; the end is taken from the germline J gene. The chain recombines TRBV18 with TRBJ2-5, with 8 bases fitting TRBD1. The ends lost 3 bases at V and 7 bases at J; junction bases unmatched: 10. The CDR3 extends over 15 amino acids. Germline V CDR1 and CDR2: KGHSH, LQKENI. The CDR3 reads CASSPLGTGRGTQYF. The DNA read from the CDR3 is TGTGCCAGCTCACCCCTTGGGACAGGTCGGGGGACC.

A note on this clone: The read stops 3 residues short of the end of the CDR3; the missing end is completed from the germline J gene. This chain connects TRBV30 to TRBJ1-2; D is undetermined. CDR3 length: 11 amino acids. Germline lookup yields CDR1 GTSNPN and CDR2 SVGIG (reference sequence). The CDR3 bases that were read are TGTGCCTGGATGTCGGAAGGGGGC. It specifies CAWMSEGG. The full CDR3 sequence reads CAWMSEGGYTF.

Turning to this clone: The DNA ends 3 residues before the CDR3 does, and the rest of the CDR3 is filled in from the germline J gene. The gene calls are TRBV6-2 or TRBV6-3 and TRBJ1-1, with 8 positions matching TRBD1. Germline CDR1 MNHEY, CDR2 SVGEGT. The CDR3 is 14 residues long. V shed 5 bases, J shed 4 bases, and the junction held 6 bases outside the gene matches. CDR3 bases read: TGTGCCAGCAGTGGGCGACAGGGGATCACTGAA. This sequence encodes CASSGRQGITE. Given in full, the CDR3 is CASSGRQGITEAFF.

About this clone itself: The read terminates 3 residues ahead of where the CDR3 ends, so the germline J gene completes it. V gene TRBV2 combines with J gene TRBJ2-2; 9 bases agree with TRBD1. Trimming took 6 bases from V and 6 from J; bases not matched to a gene: 11. CDR1 SNHLY and CDR2 FYNNEI come from the germline V gene. The CDR3 covers 16 residues. The sequenced part of the CDR3 DNA is TGTGCCAGCAGGAATCCGGGACAGGGACTCTCCGGGGAG. It codes for CASRNPGQGLSGE. The entire CDR3 is CASRNPGQGLSGELFF.

The CDR3 loop reads CASSVGQTNEKLFF. The CDR3 bases that were read are TGCGCCAGCAGCGTCGGACAGACGAATGAAAAA. The chain couples TRBV5-1 to TRBJ1-4, with a weak D call TRBD1 (6 bases). The read ends 3 residues early relative to the CDR3; the germline J gene fills the gap. Germline CDR1 and CDR2: SGHRS and YFSETQ. Trimming shortened V by 4 bases and J by 5 bases, and 12 bases separated the two germline ends. The CDR3 loop spans 14 amino acids.

As concerns this clone: The read is 3 residues too short to cover the CDR3 end, so that end is filled in from the germline J gene. This chain joins TRBV18 and TRBJ1-1; 7 bases are a match to TRBD1. The CDR3 is made up of 13 amino acids. Germline V gives CDR1 KGHSH, CDR2 LQKENI. The CDR3 loop is CASSRSTGEGAFF. CDR3 DNA, as far as it was read: TGTGCCAGCTCACGATCCACAGGGGAAGGA. Drawing the rest from reference TRBV18 and TRBJ1-1, the complete variable domain is NAGVMQNPRHLVRRRGQEARLRCSPMKGHSHVYWYRQLPEEGLKFMVYLQKENIIDESGMPKERFSAEFPKEGPSILRIQQVVRGDSAAYFCASSRSTGEGAFFGQGTRLTVV.

In the case of this clone: Read coverage stops 3 residues before the CDR3 terminus; the germline J gene supplies the remainder. The gene calls are TRBV19 and TRBJ2-4; TRBD1 might be the D (7 bases). The CDR3 totals 15 residues. V was shortened by 6 bases and J by 1 base, with 13 bases between the two germline ends. Per germline, CDR1 LNHDA and CDR2 SQIVND (reference sequence). The part of the CDR3 DNA that was read is TGTGCCAGTAGGCTGACAGGGAGGGCCAAAAACATT. Its protein is CASRLTGRAKNI. The entire CDR3 is CASRLTGRAKNIQYF.